This T cell receptor beta chain was sequenced during a study of shared clonotypes between healthy human individuals. Findings and limits, study-wide: The researchers took only blood, and tissue repertoires probably look different.

The CDR3 has 15 residues. Germline trimming cut 1 base from V and 4 bases from J; bases unmatched to any gene: 4. Germline CDR1 LNHDA, CDR2 SQIVND (reference sequence). Regarding this clone: The antigen is undetermined.

Sorted subsets were amplified in replicate PCRs using 150 to 250 ng DNA, approximately 30,000 T cell genomes. Sequencing was performed with immunoSEQ multiplex PCR; in TCRdb, only in-frame clones are kept and a portion is missing. The repertoire has about 1,800,000 clones, roughly 95% of them found once; the top ten carry under 1.5%. CD45RO-negative cells were positively selected for CCR7, leaving out terminally differentiated effector memory CD45RA+ cells. The sequence derives from a man aged 18 to 35 in good health. The V gene is TRBV19, the J gene TRBJ2-5; 9 nucleotides agree with TRBD1. Sequenced input: naive CD8+ T cells sorted from blood. The CDR3 nucleotides read TGTGCCAGTAGTATAGCAGGGGGACAGGGAGAGACCCAGTACTTC. It is translated as CASSIAGGQGETQYF.